This T cell receptor (beta chain) was found in a study of shared clonotypes between healthy human individuals (dated by TCRdb to the early 2020s). Broadly, across the study: Three men and a couple of women, aged 18 to 49 years, made up the cohort. For each donor, CD4 naive and CD4 memory were each run on three plates, CD8 naive on two plates, and CD8 memory on one plate. To estimate repertoire size and how much clonotypes are shared between individuals, the study performed deep sequencing of blood TCR repertoires from a few healthy adults. To increase sequencing depth and limit assay-specific biases, TCR repertoire library preparation and sequencing were carried out by different laboratories using diverse techniques. Each donor's leukapheresis produced roughly between about 0.9 and 9.5 billion PBMCs. What the authors observed across the whole study: Clonotypes shared by all four sorted-subset donors showed higher generation probabilities than non-shared clonotypes. Naive subsets generally had larger estimated clonotype richness than memory subsets. Even with the large sequencing depth, rarefaction of the sorted-subset datasets indicated that sequencing was incomplete. Pairwise subsampling led to the expectation that sequencing depth would affect the degree of clonotype sharing among donors. Only blood was sampled, and tissue TCR repertoires likely differ from those in blood. The genetic and exposure-history diversity represented was limited by the small number of donors. When several donors were compared, the shared fraction of clonotypes was about 5% for naive CD4, about 4% for naive CD8, 2% to 2.5% for memory CD4, and around 0.37% for memory CD8.

Using the deep immunoSEQ assay, TCR CDR3 regions were amplified from genomic DNA by multiplex PCR. Genomic DNA extracted from each cell subset was distributed evenly over all wells of several immunoSEQ 96-well plates, and each plate served as one replicate. For sorted subsets, each replicate PCR was loaded with 150 to 250 ng genomic DNA, equivalent to about 33,000 T cell genomes. Purified libraries were measured with a Qubit 3.0 fluorometer, size-checked on a Bioanalyzer 2100, and measured again with the KAPA Library Quantification kit. Every immunoSEQ 96-well plate was sequenced on a separate single-read 150-cycle Illumina NextSeq 550 flow cell. The source study handled its data this way. Because the immunoSEQ output held only junctional sequences and lacked quality scores, the filtering could not match the filtering applied to full-length reads. Sequences were annotated with PyIR, a Python wrapper for IgBLAST v1.9, using IMGT germline references to assign V/J genes and CDR3. Reads were removed for weak V/J assignments (E-value above 1e-6), missing CDR3, stop codons, out-of-frame junctions, or ambiguous translated residues. A V3J clonotype was defined by an identical inferred V gene, J gene, and CDR3 amino acid sequence. To compute the percentage overlap between repertoires, the number of shared unique clonotypes was divided by the size of the smaller repertoire. RTK rarefaction, the Chao1 estimator, and Recon v2.1 estimates of unobserved clonotypes were used to assess repertoire richness. Generation probabilities for all TCRbeta clonotypes obtained by the gDNA method from a handful of donors were computed using OLGA. In its TCRdb copy, this immuneACCESS table keeps in-frame sequences only and misses some clones. Where compared with another copy, unresolved V genes explain less than half of these, and the others have no known cause. Clone size and V and J calls were adopted from that table, with D and trimming inferred from the DNA. The sample table shows about 1.5 million clones, and around 98% are seen once. The top ten constitute around 0.47% of the sample.

The germline V end is reduced by 5 bases and the J end by 5 bases; junction bases left unmatched: 9. CDR1 SEHNR and CDR2 FQNEAQ are derived from the germline V gene (reference sequence). Spanning cysteine to phenylalanine, the CDR3 consists of 16 amino acids. The CDR3 DNA has 48 bases and is translated from base 1. The donors were healthy, HIV-negative adults with no recently reported acute infections or vaccinations. Only Caucasian adults living in Nashville, Tennessee, USA were represented among the donors. CD4+ T cells were enriched by magnetic negative selection; naive cells were then positively selected on CD45RA, and the negative fraction formed the memory subset. After blood collection by leukapheresis, PBMCs were isolated using Ficoll-Histopaque density gradient centrifugation and then cryopreserved in the vapor phase of liquid nitrogen. Analytical flow cytometry was used to check the purity and quantity of each magnetically sorted T cell population. Genomic DNA was isolated from each sorted fraction and quantified by UV absorbance on a Nanodrop 2000c.

With regard to this clone: The antigen it recognizes is unknown. Nothing much larger sits one base from this clone, and base qualities are not available.

The chain is made from TRBV7-9 and TRBJ2-5; 12 central nucleotides agree with TRBD1. Sequencing input: naive CD4+ T cells sorted from blood. Interpreted using the paper, the cell subset or site label stands for: CD45RA+ positively selected. This receptor was identified in a man younger than 45 in good health. Here the CDR3 is given as CASSPGTGGATETQYF. The nucleotide sequence is TGTGCCAGCAGCCCGGGGACAGGGGGCGCGACGGAGACCCAGTACTTC.